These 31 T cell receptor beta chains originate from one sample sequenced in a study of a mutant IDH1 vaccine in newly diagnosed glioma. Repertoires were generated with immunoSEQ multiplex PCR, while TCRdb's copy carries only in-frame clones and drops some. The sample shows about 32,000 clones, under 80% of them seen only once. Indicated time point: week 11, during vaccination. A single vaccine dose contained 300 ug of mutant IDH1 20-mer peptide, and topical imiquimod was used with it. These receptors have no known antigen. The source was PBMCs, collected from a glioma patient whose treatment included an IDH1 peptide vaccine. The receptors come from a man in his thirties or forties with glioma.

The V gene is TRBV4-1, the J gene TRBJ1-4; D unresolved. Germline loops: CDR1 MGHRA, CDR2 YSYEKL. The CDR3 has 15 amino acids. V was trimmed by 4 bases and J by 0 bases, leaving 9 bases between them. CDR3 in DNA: TGCGCCAGCAGCCTACAGCTTACAACTAATGAAAAACTGTTTTTT. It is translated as CASSLQLTTNEKLFF.

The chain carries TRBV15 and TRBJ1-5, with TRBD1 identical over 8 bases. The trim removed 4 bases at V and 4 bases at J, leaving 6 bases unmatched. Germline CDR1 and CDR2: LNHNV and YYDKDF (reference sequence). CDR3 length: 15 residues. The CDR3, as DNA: TGTGCCACCAGCACAGGACAGGGTGAAAATCAGCCCCAGCATTTT. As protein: CATSTGQGENQPQHF.

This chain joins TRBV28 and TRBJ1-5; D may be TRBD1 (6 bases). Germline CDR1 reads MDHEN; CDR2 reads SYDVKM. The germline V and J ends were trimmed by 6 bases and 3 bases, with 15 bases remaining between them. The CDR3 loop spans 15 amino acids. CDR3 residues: CASRDQGGHNQPQHF. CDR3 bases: TGTGCCAGCAGGGATCAAGGGGGGCACAATCAGCCCCAGCATTTT.

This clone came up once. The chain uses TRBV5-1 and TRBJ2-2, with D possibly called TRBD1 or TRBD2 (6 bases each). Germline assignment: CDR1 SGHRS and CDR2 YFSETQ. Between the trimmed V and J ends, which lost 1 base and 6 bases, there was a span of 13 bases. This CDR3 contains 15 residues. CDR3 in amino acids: CASSLTGSGAGELFF. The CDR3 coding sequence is TGCGCCAGCAGCTTGACAGGGTCGGGGGCCGGGGAGCTGTTTTTT.

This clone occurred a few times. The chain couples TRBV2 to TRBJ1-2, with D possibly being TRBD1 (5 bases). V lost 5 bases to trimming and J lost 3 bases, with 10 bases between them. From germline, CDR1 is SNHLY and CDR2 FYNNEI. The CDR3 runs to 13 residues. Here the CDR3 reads CASSKGRDYGYTF. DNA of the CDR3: TGTGCCAGCAGTAAGGGACGGGACTATGGCTACACCTTC. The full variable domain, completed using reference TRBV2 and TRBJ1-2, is EPEVTQTPSHQVTQMGQEVILRCVPISNHLYFYWYRQILGQKVEFLVSFYNNEISEKSEIFDDQFSVERPDGSNFTLKIRSTKLEDSAMYFCASSKGRDYGYTFGSGTRLTVV.

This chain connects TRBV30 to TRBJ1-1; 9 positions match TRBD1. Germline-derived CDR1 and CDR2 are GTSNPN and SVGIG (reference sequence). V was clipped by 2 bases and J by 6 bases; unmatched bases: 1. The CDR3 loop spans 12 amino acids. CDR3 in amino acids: CAWSRQGAEAFF. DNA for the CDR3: TGTGCCTGGAGTCGACAGGGGGCTGAAGCTTTCTTT. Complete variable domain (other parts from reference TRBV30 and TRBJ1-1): SQTIHQWPATLVQPVGSPLSLECTVEGTSNPNLYWYRQAAGRGLQLLFYSVGIGQISSEVPQNLSASRPQDRQFILSSKKLLLSDSGFYLCAWSRQGAEAFFGQGTRLTVV.

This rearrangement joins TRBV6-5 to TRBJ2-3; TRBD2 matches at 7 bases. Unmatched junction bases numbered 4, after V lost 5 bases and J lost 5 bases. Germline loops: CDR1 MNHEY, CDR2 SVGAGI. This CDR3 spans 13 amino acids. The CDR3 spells CASSPGGKDTQYF. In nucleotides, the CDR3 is TGTGCCAGCAGTCCCGGGGGGAAAGATACGCAGTATTTT.

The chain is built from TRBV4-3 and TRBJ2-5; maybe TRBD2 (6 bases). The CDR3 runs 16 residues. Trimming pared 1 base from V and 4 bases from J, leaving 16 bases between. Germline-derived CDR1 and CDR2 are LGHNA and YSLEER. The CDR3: CASSQGGDVGRETQYF. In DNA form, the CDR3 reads TGCGCCAGCAGCCAAGGCGGGGACGTGGGGCGAGAGACCCAGTACTTC.

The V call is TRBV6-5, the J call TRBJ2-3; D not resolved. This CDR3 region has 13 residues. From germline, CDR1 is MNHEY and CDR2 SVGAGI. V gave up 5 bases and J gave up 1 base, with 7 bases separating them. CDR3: CASSQGRTDTQYF. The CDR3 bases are TGTGCCAGCAGTCAAGGCCGCACAGATACGCAGTATTTT.

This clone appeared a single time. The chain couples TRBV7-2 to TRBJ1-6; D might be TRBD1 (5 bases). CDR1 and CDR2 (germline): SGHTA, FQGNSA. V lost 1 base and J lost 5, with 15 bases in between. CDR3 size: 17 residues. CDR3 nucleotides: TGTGCCAGCAGCTTAGGAGGACACCTGGGAAATAATTCACCCCTCCACTTT. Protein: CASSLGGHLGNNSPLHF.

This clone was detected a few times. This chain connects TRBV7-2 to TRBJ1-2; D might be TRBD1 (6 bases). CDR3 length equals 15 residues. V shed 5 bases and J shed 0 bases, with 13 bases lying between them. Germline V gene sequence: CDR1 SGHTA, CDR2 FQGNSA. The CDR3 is CASSRGGAANYGYTF. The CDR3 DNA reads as TGTGCCAGCAGCCGGGGGGGCGCCGCTAACTATGGCTACACCTTC.

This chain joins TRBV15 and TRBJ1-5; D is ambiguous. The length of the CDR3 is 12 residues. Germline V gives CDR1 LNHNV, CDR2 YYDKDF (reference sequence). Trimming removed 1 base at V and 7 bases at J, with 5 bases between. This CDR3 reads CATSRVGQPQHF. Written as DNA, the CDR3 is TGTGCCACCAGCAGAGTTGGCCAGCCCCAGCATTTT.

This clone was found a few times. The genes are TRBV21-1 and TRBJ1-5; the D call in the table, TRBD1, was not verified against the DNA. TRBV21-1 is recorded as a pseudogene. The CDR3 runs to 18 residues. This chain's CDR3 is CASSKSTQGGCWNQPQHF. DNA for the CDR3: TGTGCCAGCAGCAAATCTACGCAGGGTGGATGTTGGAATCAGCCCCAGCATTTT.

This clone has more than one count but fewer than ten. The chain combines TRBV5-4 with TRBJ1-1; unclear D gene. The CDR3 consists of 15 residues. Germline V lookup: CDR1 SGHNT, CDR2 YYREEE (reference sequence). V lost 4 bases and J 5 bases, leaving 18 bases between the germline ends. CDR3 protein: CASSPLEGLATEAFF. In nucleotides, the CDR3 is TGTGCCAGCAGCCCCTTAGAAGGGTTGGCAACTGAAGCTTTCTTT.

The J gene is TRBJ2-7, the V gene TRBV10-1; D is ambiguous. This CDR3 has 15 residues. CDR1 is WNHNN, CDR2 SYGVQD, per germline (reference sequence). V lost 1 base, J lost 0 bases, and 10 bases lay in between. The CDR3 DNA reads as TGCGCCAGCAGTGAGTTTGCGGCGAGCTCCTACGAGCAGTACTTC. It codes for CASSEFAASSYEQYF.

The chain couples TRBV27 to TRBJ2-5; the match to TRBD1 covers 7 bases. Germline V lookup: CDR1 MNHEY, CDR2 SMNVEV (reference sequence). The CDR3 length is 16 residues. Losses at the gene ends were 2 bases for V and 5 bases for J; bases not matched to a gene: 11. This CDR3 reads CASSLGPGGALETQYF. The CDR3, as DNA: TGTGCCAGCAGTTTAGGACCAGGGGGTGCCTTGGAGACCCAGTACTTC.

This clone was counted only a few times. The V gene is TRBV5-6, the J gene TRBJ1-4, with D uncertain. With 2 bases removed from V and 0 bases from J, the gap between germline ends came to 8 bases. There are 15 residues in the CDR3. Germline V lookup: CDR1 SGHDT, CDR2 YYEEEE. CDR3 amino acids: CASSLVGATNEKLFF. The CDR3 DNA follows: TGTGCCAGCAGCTTAGTTGGGGCAACTAATGAAAAACTGTTTTTT.

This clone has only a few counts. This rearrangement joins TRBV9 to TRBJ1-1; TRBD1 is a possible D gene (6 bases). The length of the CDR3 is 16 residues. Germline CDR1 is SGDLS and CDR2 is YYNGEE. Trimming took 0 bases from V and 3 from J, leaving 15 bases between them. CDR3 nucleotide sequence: TGTGCCAGCAGCGTAGGAACAGGGCAAGAGTACACTGAAGCTTTCTTT. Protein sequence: CASSVGTGQEYTEAFF.

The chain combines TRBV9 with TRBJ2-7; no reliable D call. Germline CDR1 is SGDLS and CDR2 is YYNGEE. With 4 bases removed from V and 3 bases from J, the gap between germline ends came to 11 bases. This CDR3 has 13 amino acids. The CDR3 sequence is CASSRADIYEQYF. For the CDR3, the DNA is TGTGCCAGCAGCAGGGCGGATATCTACGAGCAGTACTTC.

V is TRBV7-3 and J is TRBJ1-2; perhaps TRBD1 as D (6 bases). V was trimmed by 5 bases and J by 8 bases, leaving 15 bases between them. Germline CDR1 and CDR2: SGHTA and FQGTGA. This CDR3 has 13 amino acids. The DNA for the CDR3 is TGTGCCAGCAGCGCCGATCTAGGGGGGGGCTACACCTTC. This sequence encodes CASSADLGGGYTF.

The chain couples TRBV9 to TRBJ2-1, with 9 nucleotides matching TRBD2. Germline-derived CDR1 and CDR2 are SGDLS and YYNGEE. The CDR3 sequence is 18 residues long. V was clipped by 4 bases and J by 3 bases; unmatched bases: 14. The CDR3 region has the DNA TGTGCCAGCAGCCCTCCGGGTTTTAGCGGGGGAATCTACAATGAGCAGTTCTTC. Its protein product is CASSPPGFSGGIYNEQFF.

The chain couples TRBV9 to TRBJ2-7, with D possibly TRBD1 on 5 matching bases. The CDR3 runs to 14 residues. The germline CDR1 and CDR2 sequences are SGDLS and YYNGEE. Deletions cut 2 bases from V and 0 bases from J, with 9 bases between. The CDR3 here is CASSVADNSYEQYF. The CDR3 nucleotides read TGTGCCAGCAGCGTTGCGGACAACTCCTACGAGCAGTACTTC.

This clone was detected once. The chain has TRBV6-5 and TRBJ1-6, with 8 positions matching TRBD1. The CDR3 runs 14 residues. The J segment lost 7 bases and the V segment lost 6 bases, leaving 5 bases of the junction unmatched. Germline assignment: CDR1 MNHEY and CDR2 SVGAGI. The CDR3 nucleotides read TGTGCCAGCAGCCCCCCAGGGGGCAATTCACCCCTCCACTTT. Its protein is CASSPPGGNSPLHF.

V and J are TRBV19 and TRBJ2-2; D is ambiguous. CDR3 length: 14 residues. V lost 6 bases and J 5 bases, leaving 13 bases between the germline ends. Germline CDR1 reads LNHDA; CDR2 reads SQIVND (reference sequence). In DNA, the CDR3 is TGTGCCAGTAGGTCCCCGAGTGGGACCGGGGAGCTGTTTTTT. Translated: CASRSPSGTGELFF.

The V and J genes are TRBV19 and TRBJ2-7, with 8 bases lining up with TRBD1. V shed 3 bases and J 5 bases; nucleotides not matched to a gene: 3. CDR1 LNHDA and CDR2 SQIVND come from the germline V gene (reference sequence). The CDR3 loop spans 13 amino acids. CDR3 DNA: TGTGCCAGTAGTATCCGGACAGGGAACGAGCAGTACTTC. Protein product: CASSIRTGNEQYF. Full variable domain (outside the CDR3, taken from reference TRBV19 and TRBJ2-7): DGGITQSPKYLFRKEGQNVTLSCEQNLNHDAMYWYRQDPGQGLRLIYYSQIVNDFQKGDIAEGYSVSREKKESFPLTVTSAQKNPTAFYLCASSIRTGNEQYFGPGTRLTVT.

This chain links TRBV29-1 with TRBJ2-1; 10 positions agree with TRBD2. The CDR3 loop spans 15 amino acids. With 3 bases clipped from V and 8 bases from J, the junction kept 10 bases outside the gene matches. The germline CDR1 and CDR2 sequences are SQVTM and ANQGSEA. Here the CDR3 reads CSVDVLAGVLDEQFF. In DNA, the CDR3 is TGCAGCGTTGACGTGCTAGCGGGAGTGTTGGATGAGCAGTTCTTC.

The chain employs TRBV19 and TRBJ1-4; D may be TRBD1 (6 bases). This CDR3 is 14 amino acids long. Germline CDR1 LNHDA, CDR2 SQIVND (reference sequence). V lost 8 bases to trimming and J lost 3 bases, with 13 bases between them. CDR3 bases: TGTGCCAGTGCCGGCGGGGGCTCTAATGAAAAACTGTTTTTT. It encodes CASAGGGSNEKLFF.

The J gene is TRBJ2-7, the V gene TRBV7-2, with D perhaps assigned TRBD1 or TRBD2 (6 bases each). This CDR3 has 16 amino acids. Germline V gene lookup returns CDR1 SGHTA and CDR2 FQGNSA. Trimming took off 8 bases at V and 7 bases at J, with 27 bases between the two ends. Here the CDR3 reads CASAPSGAEIFGEQYF. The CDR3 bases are TGTGCCAGCGCCCCGTCGGGGGCGGAGATTTTTGGGGAGCAGTACTTC.

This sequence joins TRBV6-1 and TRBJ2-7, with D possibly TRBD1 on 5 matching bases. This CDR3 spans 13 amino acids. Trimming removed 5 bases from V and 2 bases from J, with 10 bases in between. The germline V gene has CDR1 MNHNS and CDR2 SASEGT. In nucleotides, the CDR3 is TGTGCCAGCAGTACAAGACAGCCCTACGAGCAGTACTTC. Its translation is CASSTRQPYEQYF.

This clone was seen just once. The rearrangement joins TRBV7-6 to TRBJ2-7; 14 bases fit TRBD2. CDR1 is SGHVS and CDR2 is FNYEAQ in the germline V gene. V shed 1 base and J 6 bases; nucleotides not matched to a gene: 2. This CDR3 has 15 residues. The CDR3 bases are TGTGCCAGCAGCTTAGGACTAGCGGGAGGGCTCGAGCAGTACTTC. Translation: CASSLGLAGGLEQYF.

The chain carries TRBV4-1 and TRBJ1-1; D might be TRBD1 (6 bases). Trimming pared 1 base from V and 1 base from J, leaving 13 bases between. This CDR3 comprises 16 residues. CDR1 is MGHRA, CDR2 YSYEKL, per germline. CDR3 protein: CASSQGRTAPNTEAFF. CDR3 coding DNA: TGCGCCAGCAGCCAAGGACGGACAGCCCCGAACACTGAAGCTTTCTTT.